The 29 T cell receptor beta chains presented below share a single source sample, sequenced in a study of OX40 agonist ivuxolimab in advanced cancers. Some clones are missing from TCRdb's copy, which holds only in-frame ones; the method was immunoSEQ multiplex PCR. Here the sample spans about 43,000 clones, 70% to 90% being singletons. Sequenced material: CD4+ or CD8+ T cells sorted from blood, taken in a trial of the OX40 agonist ivuxolimab. The receptors come from an adult with an advanced solid tumor such as melanoma, head and neck, liver or kidney cancer.

The table lists this clone with a count of one. The J gene is TRBJ1-4, the V gene TRBV25-1, with D maybe TRBD1 (5 bases). The V end was cut by 5 bases, the J end by 8 bases, with 24 bases between. CDR1 is MGHDK, CDR2 SYGVNS, per germline. The CDR3 totals 17 residues. This CDR3 reads CASSNPGTAREGEKLFF. The CDR3 coding sequence is TGTGCCAGCAGTAACCCAGGGACGGCAAGGGAAGGCGAAAAACTGTTTTTT.

This clone was counted a single time. The rearrangement links TRBV7-9 to TRBJ1-3; TRBD1 might be the D (5 bases). The germline V and J ends were trimmed by 1 base and 2 bases, with 9 bases remaining between them. The germline V gene encodes CDR1 SEHNR and CDR2 FQNEAQ (reference sequence). This CDR3 comprises 15 residues. The CDR3 DNA sequence: TGTGCCAGCAGCTTAGTGGGGGACCCTGGAAACACCATATATTTT. It codes for CASSLVGDPGNTIYF.

The chain has TRBV7-2 and TRBJ1-2; perhaps TRBD1 as D (5 bases). The germline V gene encodes CDR1 SGHTA and CDR2 FQGNSA. This CDR3 spans 17 amino acids. V was shortened by 5 bases and J by 0 bases, with 19 bases between the two germline ends. CDR3 residues: CASSLPSPTEANYGYTF. The CDR3 DNA is TGTGCCAGCAGCCTCCCGAGCCCGACAGAAGCTAACTATGGCTACACCTTC.

The gene calls are TRBV6-1 and TRBJ1-1; D call uncertain. The CDR3 sequence is 14 residues long. CDR1 and CDR2 (germline): MNHNS, SASEGT. The V end lost 4 bases, the J end lost 0 bases, and 9 bases lay between the germline ends. The CDR3 sequence is CASSVEAMNTEAFF. The CDR3 nucleotides are TGTGCCAGCAGTGTTGAAGCGATGAACACTGAAGCTTTCTTT.

CDR3: CASSSEIAGVADTQYF. Here the CDR3 DNA reads TGTGCCAGCAGTTCGGAAATAGCGGGAGTCGCAGATACGCAGTATTTT. The chain uses TRBV6-5 and TRBJ2-3, with 9 bases matching TRBD2. This CDR3 has 16 amino acids. Germline trimming cut 4 bases from V and 4 bases from J; bases unmatched to any gene: 9. From germline, CDR1 is MNHEY and CDR2 SVGAGI.

The J gene is TRBJ1-1, the V gene TRBV28, with 8 bases identical to TRBD1. Trimming took 6 bases from V and 6 from J; bases not matched to a gene: 6. Germline V gene sequence: CDR1 MDHEN, CDR2 SYDVKM. The CDR3 spans 13 residues. CDR3 DNA sequence: TGTGCCAGCAGGGAACAGGGGGTCCCTGAAGCTTTCTTT. Its translation is CASREQGVPEAFF.

This clone turned up a few times. This sequence joins TRBV5-6 and TRBJ1-1; D gene uncertain. This CDR3 region has 12 residues. The germline V gene encodes CDR1 SGHDT and CDR2 YYEEEE. V lost 2 bases, J lost 1 base, and 3 bases lay in between. The CDR3: CASSLRNTEAFF. The CDR3 DNA reads as TGTGCCAGCAGCTTACGGAACACTGAAGCTTTCTTT.

This chain links TRBV9 with TRBJ1-1; unclear D gene. Germline V gene data show CDR1 as SGDLS and CDR2 as YYNGEE. CDR3 length equals 13 residues. Trimming removed 2 bases from V and 7 bases from J, with 12 bases in between. In nucleotides, the CDR3 is TGTGCCAGCAGCGTGCCGCGTACTTTTGAAGCTTTCTTT. Its translation is CASSVPRTFEAFF.

The chain is built from TRBV6-5 and TRBJ2-5, with D hard to call. Trimming left V 5 bases short and J 5 bases short, with 18 bases between. This CDR3 is built from 15 residues. Per germline, CDR1 MNHEY and CDR2 SVGAGI. The CDR3 DNA is TGTGCCAGCAGTCAACTCGACATTCCCCGCGAGACCCAGTACTTC. This codes for CASSQLDIPRETQYF.

This clone was observed a handful of times. V is TRBV18 and J is TRBJ2-5; D ambiguous. V was clipped by 2 bases and J by 2 bases, with 18 bases between them. The germline V gene encodes CDR1 KGHSH and CDR2 LQKENI. The CDR3 contains 17 residues. CDR3 sequence (DNA): TGTGCCAGCTCACCATTAACTACGAACATGGGGCAAGAGACCCAGTACTTC. It translates to CASSPLTTNMGQETQYF.

The rearrangement links TRBV4-3 to TRBJ2-5, with TRBD2 identical over 9 bases. The CDR3 is 16 amino acids. The germline gives CDR1 LGHNA, CDR2 YSLEER. V dropped 1 base and J dropped 5; count of bases not matched to a gene: 8. This CDR3 is CASSQVFAGGVETQYF. The DNA for the CDR3 is TGCGCCAGCAGCCAAGTTTTTGCGGGAGGGGTGGAGACCCAGTACTTC.

The chain couples TRBV29-1 to TRBJ2-3, with no clear D. CDR1 SQVTM and CDR2 ANQGSEA come from the germline V gene. The CDR3 length is 13 residues. V lost 4 bases to trimming and J lost 0 bases, with 8 bases between them. The CDR3 here is CSVVRSSTDTQYF. CDR3 nucleotide sequence: TGCAGCGTTGTTAGGAGCAGCACAGATACGCAGTATTTT.

The chain links TRBV4-1 to TRBJ2-2; TRBD2 matches 9 bases. Germline-derived CDR1 and CDR2 are MGHRA and YSYEKL. This CDR3 spans 16 amino acids. The V and J ends lost 0 bases and 6 bases, in that order; junction bases with no gene match: 5. The CDR3 DNA sequence: TGCGCCAGCAGCCAAGATGGCGGGGGGGCCCCCGGGGAGCTGTTTTTT. Amino acid sequence: CASSQDGGGAPGELFF.

This sequence joins TRBV27 and TRBJ2-5; either TRBD1 or TRBD2 may fit D (8 bases each). The V and J ends lost 9 bases and 11 bases respectively, with 22 bases between them. The CDR3 totals 13 residues. The germline V gene encodes CDR1 MNHEY and CDR2 SMNVEV (reference sequence). CDR3 in DNA: TGTGCCAGTAGCGGGACAGGCCTTTTAGAGCAGTACTTC. This codes for CASSGTGLLEQYF.

This chain connects TRBV11-2 to TRBJ2-5; the D is unclear. The CDR3 is 13 amino acids. Germline V gene lookup returns CDR1 SGHAT and CDR2 FQNNGV. The V end was cut by 7 bases, the J end by 5 bases, with 14 bases between. CDR3 loop: CASKFRESETQYF. The CDR3 region has the DNA TGTGCCAGCAAATTTAGGGAATCGGAGACCCAGTACTTC. The entire variable domain, with the rest obtained from reference TRBV11-2 and TRBJ2-5, is as follows: EAGVAQSPRYKIIEKRQSVAFWCNPISGHATLYWYQQILGQGPKLLIQFQNNGVVDDSQLPKDRFSAERLKGVDSTLKIQPAKLEDSAVYLCASKFRESETQYFGPGTRLLVL.

This clone was found once. The rearrangement joins TRBV7-2 to TRBJ1-5, with 10 bases aligning to TRBD1. The V gene end was trimmed by 5 bases and the J gene end by 5 bases; junction bases not matched to a gene: 6. Germline assignment: CDR1 SGHTA and CDR2 FQGNSA. The CDR3 extends over 15 amino acids. DNA of the CDR3: TGTGCCAGCAGCCTCCGACAGGGGGCGCATCAGCCCCAGCATTTT. This codes for CASSLRQGAHQPQHF. The entire variable domain, with the rest obtained from reference TRBV7-2 and TRBJ1-5, is as follows: GAGVSQSPSNKVTEKGKDVELRCDPISGHTALYWYRQSLGQGLEFLIYFQGNSAPDKSGLPSDRFSAERTGGSVSTLTIQRTQQEDSAVYLCASSLRQGAHQPQHFGDGTRLSIL.

The chain employs TRBV27 and TRBJ1-5; D possibly corresponds to TRBD1 (6 bases). This CDR3 has 14 residues. V lost 5 bases and J 4 bases, leaving 12 bases between the germline ends. CDR1 and CDR2 (germline): MNHEY, SMNVEV (reference sequence). As DNA, the CDR3 is TGTGCCAGCAGTCAATACAGGGAAAATCAGCCCCAGCATTTT. It specifies CASSQYRENQPQHF.

In nucleotides, the CDR3 is TGTGCCAGCTCAAGAATAGCGGGAGAGAATGAGCAGTTCTTC. Encoded protein: CASSRIAGENEQFF. The chain combines TRBV18 with TRBJ2-1, with 9 bases matching TRBD2. CDR1 is KGHSH, CDR2 LQKENI, per germline. The CDR3 runs to 14 residues. With V trimmed by 5 bases and J by 7 bases, 6 bases remained unmatched.

The sample holds one count of this clone. The chain carries TRBV4-1 and TRBJ2-3, with D tentatively TRBD1 or TRBD2 (7 bases each). The V and J ends lost 3 bases and 10 bases respectively, with 17 bases between them. The CDR3 is 14 amino acids. Germline V gene data show CDR1 as MGHRA and CDR2 as YSYEKL. The DNA of the CDR3 is TGCGCCAGCAGCCACGGGGGGACCACAGGGGCGCAGTATTTT. Translated, it gives CASSHGGTTGAQYF.

The chain employs TRBV7-6 and TRBJ1-1, with 8 bases matching TRBD1. In germline, CDR1 is SGHVS, CDR2 FNYEAQ. The CDR3 has 15 residues. V lost 2 bases and J lost 4; bases outside the gene matches: 6. The CDR3 loop reads CASSLPVQGGTEAFF. The CDR3 region has the DNA TGTGCCAGCAGCTTACCGGTACAGGGGGGCACTGAAGCTTTCTTT.

J is TRBJ2-2 and V is TRBV14; TRBD2 matches 9 bases. The germline V gene encodes CDR1 SGHDN and CDR2 FVKESK. There are 15 residues in the CDR3. The trim removed 0 bases at V and 4 bases at J, leaving 0 bases unmatched. The CDR3 reads CASSQDSGGTGELFF. The CDR3 nucleotides read TGTGCCAGCAGCCAAGATAGCGGGGGCACCGGGGAGCTGTTTTTT.

The chain joins TRBV27 to TRBJ2-7, with 7 bases lining up with TRBD2. This CDR3 is 14 amino acids long. Per the germline V gene, CDR1 is MNHEY and CDR2 is SMNVEV (reference sequence). Germline trimming cut 8 bases from V and 1 base from J; bases unmatched to any gene: 8. The CDR3 loop reads CASRTGTTSYEQYF. In DNA, the CDR3 is TGTGCCAGCCGAACCGGGACTACATCCTACGAGCAGTACTTC.

J is TRBJ2-5 and V is TRBV5-1; the match to TRBD2 covers 12 bases. Losses at the gene ends were 1 base for V and 2 bases for J; bases not matched to a gene: 6. Germline values: CDR1 SGHRS, CDR2 YFSETQ. The CDR3 has 17 amino acids. CDR3 residues: CASSLLTSGGPQETQYF. In nucleotides, the CDR3 is TGCGCCAGCAGCTTGCTGACTAGCGGGGGCCCACAAGAGACCCAGTACTTC.

The V and J genes are TRBV7-8 and TRBJ1-3, with D perhaps matching TRBD1 (6 bases). Trimming pared 6 bases from V and 5 bases from J, leaving 11 bases between. The CDR3 is 13 residues long. Germline-derived CDR1 and CDR2 are SGHVS and FQNEAQ. The CDR3 protein is CASRTTGRNTIYF. The CDR3 region has the DNA TGTGCCAGCAGAACAACAGGGAGAAACACCATATATTTT.

The chain carries TRBV6-1 and TRBJ1-2, with 7 bases matching TRBD1. CDR3 length: 14 amino acids. Germline V lookup: CDR1 MNHNS, CDR2 SASEGT. The V gene end was trimmed by 7 bases and the J gene end by 3 bases; junction bases not matched to a gene: 8. The CDR3 reads CASIKMTGHYGYTF. The DNA of the CDR3 is TGTGCCAGCATTAAAATGACAGGGCACTATGGCTACACCTTC.

This rearrangement joins TRBV10-3 to TRBJ2-7; perhaps TRBD2 as D (5 bases). V was shortened by 4 bases and J by 1 base, with 8 bases between the two germline ends. CDR1 and CDR2 from the germline V gene are ENHRY and SYGVKD. The CDR3 spans 13 residues. DNA of the CDR3: TGTGCCATCAGTGGGCCGGGGTCCTACGAGCAGTACGTC. Protein sequence: CAISGPGSYEQYV.

The CDR3 nucleotides are TGTGCCAGCAGCTTGGACTCCTTCTACGAGCAGTACTTC. Its translation is CASSLDSFYEQYF. The rearrangement joins TRBV5-4 to TRBJ2-5, with D unclear. The J call may be faulty, since TRBJ2-7 better matches the DNA end. Germline loops: CDR1 SGHNT, CDR2 YYREEE (reference sequence). The CDR3 runs to 13 residues.

V usage is TRBV5-6 and J usage is TRBJ1-1; tentative D call: TRBD1 (5 bases). The ends were cut back, 4 bases at V and 0 bases at J, with 16 bases in the middle. Germline CDR1 SGHDT, CDR2 YYEEEE. This CDR3 is built from 16 residues. As DNA, the CDR3 is TGTGCCAGCAGCCCGGAGGTTGAGGGGATGAACACTGAAGCTTTCTTT. Protein sequence: CASSPEVEGMNTEAFF.

The chain recombines TRBV9 with TRBJ2-1, with TRBD1 as a possible D gene (6 bases). This CDR3 spans 15 amino acids. Germline V gene lookup returns CDR1 SGDLS and CDR2 YYNGEE. V was clipped by 0 bases and J by 1 base, with 8 bases between them. The CDR3 coding sequence is TGTGCCAGCAGCGTAGAGGGGGAGTCCTACAATGAGCAGTTCTTC. Its protein is CASSVEGESYNEQFF.